Listed below are T cell receptor beta chains from one sample, sequenced in a study of T cell repertoires in cytomegalovirus infection. TCRdb reanalysed the reads using MiXCR and keeps one entry per CDR3 protein. The data show around 550,000 distinct CDR3 sequences, about 25% seen once. The sample taken for sequencing was PBMCs. These receptors were taken from a human donor in good health (CMV status not recorded). Some clones in this sample may be carry-over from other donors' samples. Each CDR3 is given without its conserved first and last residue. Size tells how often a clone was seen (once, few, many) or the class of an expanded clone, and some rows leave it out.

>TRBJ2-2|14|few|TRBV24-1
ATSETSGLYTGELF
>TRBJ1-4|13|few|TRBV6-8
ASSYATGGREKLF
>TRBJ2-1|12|few|TRBV15
ATSSGGGYNEQF
>TRBJ2-7|17|.|TRBV19
ASSPGGASRGLLPRAQY
>TRBJ1-5|14|many|TRBV7-8
ASSLAGGQGNQPQH
>TRBJ2-2|12|few|TRBV7-2
ASSLASHTGELF
>TRBJ2-1|10|.|TRBV7-2
ASSTTGSEQF
>TRBJ2-2|12|few|TRBV28
ASSLPGETGELF
>TRBJ1-6|12|.|TRBV10-3
AIRSDRNNSPLH
>TRBJ1-2|13|many|TRBV7-2
ASSLSHRDGVGYT
>TRBJ1-5|13|.|TRBV19
ASSGVGGFHQPQH
>TRBJ1-2|13|.|TRBV15
ATSSGDSQYYGYT
>TRBJ1-2|11|.|TRBV20-1
SARDRGPYGYT
>TRBJ1-3|15|many|TRBV7-9
ASSLARDRRSGNTIY
>TRBJ2-5|17|few|TRBV28
ASSLRRGFGQGPRETQY
>TRBJ1-4|12|.|TRBV15
ATSKEGAVEKLF
>TRBJ2-1|11|few|TRBV18
ASSLGVEGEQF
>TRBJ2-1|18|.|TRBV5-8
ASSLRTSGRIPSSYNEQF
>TRBJ2-1|13|many|TRBV7-3
ASSLGLAALNEQF
>TRBJ2-1|13|.|TRBV6-5
ASSYEVRSYNEQF
>TRBJ1-5|14|.|TRBV2
ASRDPGRSGNQPQH
>TRBJ1-2|11|many|TRBV7-2
ASSLGGTYGYT
>TRBJ2-1|11|many|TRBV7-2
ASSSGGHNEQF
>TRBJ1-5|14|few|TRBV12-3/TRBV12-4
ASSEYRGVGNQPQH
>TRBJ1-3|12|many|TRBV7-6
ASSLDEGVDTIY
>TRBJ2-1|13|few|TRBV12-3/TRBV12-4
ASRPGLAEGNEQF
>TRBJ2-1|10|.|TRBV30
AWSVGWDEQF
>TRBJ2-3|14|many|TRBV27
ASSPPGARSTDTQY
>TRBJ1-5|14|.|TRBV7-2
ASSLEGTGGYQPQH
>TRBJ1-1|14|.|TRBV27
ASSPLSPGAGSEAF
>TRBJ1-4|11|few|TRBV6-1
ASRDLVNEKLF
>TRBJ1-3|15|.|TRBV15
ATSRDRGQLSGNTIY
>TRBJ1-5|12|.|TRBV20-1
SASTGEQGQPQH
>TRBJ2-1|13|many|TRBV7-2
ASSPWTGVDNEQF
>TRBJ1-2|13|.|TRBV11-2
ASSGPGGATYGYT
>TRBJ2-1|12|many|TRBV7-2
ASSRDRGISEQF
>TRBJ2-3|14|once|TRBV9
ASSPGLAGHTDTQY
>TRBJ1-4|13|few|TRBV7-2
ASSPQDRANEKLF
>TRBJ2-1|11|many|TRBV7-2
ASSLGRTNEQF
>TRBJ1-2|13|.|TRBV12-3/TRBV12-4
ASSPRRQANYGYT
>TRBJ1-5|11|.|TRBV19
ASSGQVAQPQH
>TRBJ1-5|13|many|TRBV12-3/TRBV12-4
ASSLLGQGEQPQH
>TRBJ2-7|13|few|TRBV15
ATSTGQLSIDEQY
>TRBJ1-1|13|.|TRBV7-6
ASSLGPGTTWEAF
>TRBJ1-1|15|.|TRBV4-1
ASSPGAAPALRTEAF
>TRBJ2-3|12|few|TRBV6-4
ASSDLAGGDTQY
>TRBJ2-5|11|many|TRBV7-2
ASSYGTAETQY
>TRBJ2-2|12|.|TRBV30
AWSVVGNTGELF
>TRBJ1-5|14|many|TRBV6-2/TRBV6-3
ASSYTRARSNQPQH
>TRBJ1-5|13|few|TRBV27
ASSLLRGPNQPQH
>TRBJ2-7|14|once|TRBV27
ASSFQEGPSRYEQY
>TRBJ2-3|12|few|TRBV19
ASSLAGAVDTQY